The 29 T cell receptor beta chains presented below share a single source sample, sequenced in a study of T cell changes during pregnancy in multiple sclerosis. The method was immunoSEQ multiplex PCR; TCRdb's version includes in-frame clones alone and lacks a portion of them. The sample lists roughly 27,000 clones; about 92% were seen once. Source: CD4+ T cells from peripheral blood mononuclear cells, taken in the first trimester of pregnancy. The receptors come from a female donor with multiple sclerosis, enrolled in a pregnancy study.

V and J are TRBV5-6 and TRBJ1-6; 9 bases fit TRBD1. CDR1 and CDR2 from the germline V gene are SGHDT and YYEEEE. The CDR3 totals 14 residues. Trimming removed 2 bases from V and 10 bases from J; junction bases left unmatched: 4. For the CDR3, the DNA is TGTGCCAGCAGCTTTACAGGGGGCTCCTCACCCCTCCACTTT. Amino acids: CASSFTGGSSPLHF.

V gene TRBV5-1 combines with J gene TRBJ2-7; possible D gene TRBD1, 7 bases. The V gene lost 2 bases and the J gene lost 2 bases, with 11 bases spanning the gap. CDR1 is SGHRS and CDR2 is YFSETQ in the germline V gene. CDR3 size: 14 residues. CDR3 loop: CASSFGGTAYEQYF. Here the CDR3 DNA reads TGCGCCAGCAGCTTCGGCGGGACAGCCTACGAGCAGTACTTC.

This clone was seen a handful of times. J is TRBJ2-1 and V is TRBV5-4; 7 nucleotides line up with TRBD1. V lost 3 bases, J lost 5 bases, and 8 bases stayed unmatched. This CDR3 spans 15 amino acids. The germline V gene has CDR1 SGHNT and CDR2 YYREEE (reference sequence). The CDR3: CASSSTGTVNNEQFF. The DNA for the CDR3 is TGTGCCAGCAGCTCAACCGGGACAGTTAACAATGAGCAGTTCTTC.

This chain uses TRBV6-1 with TRBJ2-5, with D unresolved. This CDR3 has 12 amino acids. From germline, CDR1 is MNHNS and CDR2 SASEGT. V lost 4 bases and J lost 5, with 8 bases in between. Written as DNA, the CDR3 is TGTGCCAGCAGTGCCTCCTTTGAGACCCAGTACTTC. Its translation: CASSASFETQYF.

This clone was detected only once. The chain couples TRBV5-5 to TRBJ1-5; tentative D call: TRBD1 (5 bases). This CDR3 has 13 amino acids. CDR1 SGHKS and CDR2 YYEKEE come from the germline V gene (reference sequence). Trimming took 2 bases from V and 5 from J, leaving 8 bases between them. This CDR3 reads CASSLTGDQPQHF. For the CDR3, the DNA is TGTGCCAGCAGCTTAACGGGGGATCAGCCCCAGCATTTT.

V is TRBV28 and J is TRBJ2-1; 10 bases align to TRBD1. Germline V gene lookup returns CDR1 MDHEN and CDR2 SYDVKM. The CDR3 extends over 13 amino acids. V lost 9 bases and J lost 10; bases outside the gene matches: 9. CDR3 nucleotides: TGTGCCAGTGGGACAGGGGTAACTCAGGAGCAGTTCTTC. As protein: CASGTGVTQEQFF.

This sequence joins TRBV2 and TRBJ1-1; no clear D. Per germline, CDR1 SNHLY and CDR2 FYNNEI. CDR3 size: 13 residues. Deletions cut 6 bases from V and 1 base from J, with 9 bases between. The CDR3 DNA reads TGTGCCAGCAGGGAGGCGCGGAACACTGAAGCTTTCTTT. It translates to CASREARNTEAFF.

The chain has TRBV7-2 and TRBJ1-1, with unresolved D. V was trimmed by 1 base and J by 10 bases, leaving 13 bases between them. Germline V lookup: CDR1 SGHTA, CDR2 FQGNSA. CDR3 size: 13 residues. CDR3 in DNA: TGTGCCAGCAGCTTAGGACACCTGATGGCAGCTTTCTTT. This codes for CASSLGHLMAAFF.

This clone was recorded once. The chain is built from TRBV7-2 and TRBJ2-7; no definite D call. V was clipped by 0 bases and J by 3 bases, with 3 bases between them. Germline CDR1 and CDR2: SGHTA and FQGNSA. There are 12 residues in the CDR3. The CDR3, as DNA: TGTGCCAGCAGCTTAGCCTACTACGAGCAGTACTTC. Residues: CASSLAYYEQYF.

This chain joins TRBV9 and TRBJ2-7, with D perhaps matching TRBD1 (5 bases). Germline CDR1 reads SGDLS; CDR2 reads YYNGEE. Trimming removed 4 bases from V and 4 bases from J, with 21 bases in between. CDR3 length equals 16 residues. CDR3 loop: CASSPPKGAPEYEQYF. The CDR3 DNA reads TGTGCCAGCAGCCCCCCGAAAGGGGCCCCGGAGTACGAGCAGTACTTC. Using reference TRBV9 and TRBJ2-7 for the parts outside the CDR3, the full variable domain is DSGVTQTPKHLITATGQRVTLRCSPRSGDLSVYWYQQSLDQGLQFLIQYYNGEERAKGNILERFSAQQFPDLHSELNLSSLELGDSALYFCASSPPKGAPEYEQYFGPGTRLTVT.

The V gene is TRBV7-2, the J gene TRBJ1-5, with unresolved D. Germline V CDR1 and CDR2: SGHTA, FQGNSA. V shed 2 bases and J shed 7 bases, with 9 bases lying between them. This CDR3 is 13 amino acids long. This CDR3 reads CASSLTAQQPQHF. In DNA form, the CDR3 reads TGTGCCAGCAGCTTAACCGCCCAGCAGCCCCAGCATTTT.

The rearrangement links TRBV18 to TRBJ1-2; D gene ambiguous. Germline CDR1 and CDR2: KGHSH and LQKENI. V was clipped by 3 bases and J by 5 bases, with 25 bases between them. This CDR3 has 18 amino acids. The CDR3 sequence: CASSPPQRVMSSKYGYTF. The CDR3 coding sequence is TGTGCCAGCTCACCGCCACAGAGGGTAATGTCGAGTAAATATGGCTACACCTTC. Variable domain in full (rest from reference TRBV18 and TRBJ1-2): NAGVMQNPRHLVRRRGQEARLRCSPMKGHSHVYWYRQLPEEGLKFMVYLQKENIIDESGMPKERFSAEFPKEGPSILRIQQVVRGDSAAYFCASSPPQRVMSSKYGYTFGSGTRLTVV.

The chain carries TRBV2 and TRBJ2-5; TRBD2 aligns across 9 bases. The V gene's germline CDR1 is SNHLY and CDR2 FYNNEI. The CDR3 totals 14 residues. J lost 4 bases, V lost 7 bases, and 7 bases had no gene match. CDR3 sequence reads: CASTPSGDGETQYF. CDR3 DNA: TGTGCCAGCACGCCTAGCGGGGATGGAGAGACCCAGTACTTC.

This rearrangement joins TRBV4-3 to TRBJ2-7; 9 nucleotides agree with TRBD2. The trim removed 3 bases at V and 1 base at J, leaving 7 bases unmatched. CDR3 size: 16 residues. Germline CDR1 LGHNA, CDR2 YSLEER. The CDR3 coding sequence is TGCGCCAGCAGCCAGCTAGCGGGGCGCGGTTCCTACGAGCAGTACTTC. It yields the protein CASSQLAGRGSYEQYF.

The chain recombines TRBV30 with TRBJ2-5; possible D gene TRBD1, 5 bases. Trimming left V 0 bases short and J 4 bases short, with 9 bases between. The CDR3 has 13 amino acids. Germline V gene sequence: CDR1 GTSNPN, CDR2 SVGIG (reference sequence). This CDR3 is CAWSVRVRETQYF. In nucleotides, the CDR3 is TGTGCCTGGAGTGTCAGGGTCAGAGAGACCCAGTACTTC.

This clone showed up just once. The chain recombines TRBV7-6 with TRBJ2-3; 10 bases align to TRBD2. V trimming: 1 base; J trimming: 3 bases; junction bases outside the gene matches: 7. CDR3 length: 17 amino acids. Germline V gives CDR1 SGHVS, CDR2 FNYEAQ. The DNA of the CDR3 is TGTGCCAGCAGCTTAGGGCCCGGAGCGGGGGGGACAGATACGCAGTATTTT. Translation gives CASSLGPGAGGTDTQYF.

The chain recombines TRBV30 with TRBJ1-2; D unclear. CDR3 length: 12 amino acids. CDR1 is GTSNPN and CDR2 is SVGIG in the germline V gene (reference sequence). Deletions cut 1 base from V and 2 bases from J, with 5 bases between. The CDR3 DNA sequence: TGTGCCTGGAGTGGACTGAACTATGGCTACACCTTC. Its protein is CAWSGLNYGYTF.

The rearrangement joins TRBV7-2 to TRBJ1-1, with D maybe TRBD1 (6 bases). Germline lookup yields CDR1 SGHTA and CDR2 FQGNSA. Trimming stripped 6 bases from V and 8 bases from J, with 16 bases between. This CDR3 spans 13 amino acids. The CDR3 nucleotides read TGTGCCAGCAGGCTTACTCCCGGGACAGAAGCTTTCTTT. Residues: CASRLTPGTEAFF. The full variable domain, completed using reference TRBV7-2 and TRBJ1-1, is GAGVSQSPSNKVTEKGKDVELRCDPISGHTALYWYRQSLGQGLEFLIYFQGNSAPDKSGLPSDRFSAERTGGSVSTLTIQRTQQEDSAVYLCASRLTPGTEAFFGQGTRLTVV.

This clone was seen a single time. This CDR3 reads CASSGKGGVTEAFF. In DNA, the CDR3 is TGTGCCAGCAGTGGAAAAGGGGGCGTCACTGAAGCTTTCTTT. V usage is TRBV2 and J usage is TRBJ1-1; 7 bases line up with TRBD1. V was clipped by 4 bases and J by 4 bases; unmatched bases: 6. The germline CDR1 and CDR2 sequences are SNHLY and FYNNEI. The CDR3 covers 14 residues.

This clone was detected once. The chain employs TRBV16 and TRBJ1-2; 11 bases map to TRBD1. Trimming at V came to 2 bases and at J to 8 bases, leaving 7 bases not matched to a gene. CDR1 and CDR2 (germline): KGHSY, FQNENV. The CDR3 runs 15 residues. CDR3 nucleotides: TGTGCCAGCAGCCAAATAGGGACAGGGGGAAGCGGCTACACCTTC. It specifies CASSQIGTGGSGYTF.

J is TRBJ2-7 and V is TRBV10-2, with D perhaps matching TRBD1 (6 bases). Trimming removed 0 bases at V and 0 bases at J, with 9 bases between. CDR1 is WSHSY, CDR2 SAAADI, per germline. The CDR3 length is 15 residues. CDR3 sequence reads: CASSESPDSSYEQYF. CDR3 DNA sequence: TGCGCCAGCAGTGAGTCCCCGGACAGCTCCTACGAGCAGTACTTC.

This chain connects TRBV9 to TRBJ1-1, with 9 bases aligning to TRBD1. The CDR3 has 14 residues. V dropped 6 bases and J dropped 4; count of bases not matched to a gene: 7. Germline V gene lookup returns CDR1 SGDLS and CDR2 YYNGEE. CDR3 loop: CASTRQGVATEAFF. The CDR3 region has the DNA TGTGCCAGCACACGACAGGGGGTGGCCACTGAAGCTTTCTTT.

J is TRBJ1-4 and V is TRBV18; 7 bases agree with TRBD1. Germline V gene sequence: CDR1 KGHSH, CDR2 LQKENI. The CDR3 loop spans 14 amino acids. The junction had 5 bases not matched to a gene; V was cut back by 6 bases and J by 4 bases. The CDR3 DNA reads TGTGCCAGCTCCGGGACAGCTAATAATGAAAAACTGTTTTTT. Translation gives CASSGTANNEKLFF.

This chain connects TRBV9 to TRBJ1-1; D is perhaps TRBD1 (5 bases). Germline V gene sequence: CDR1 SGDLS, CDR2 YYNGEE. The CDR3 spans 13 residues. The ends were cut back, 0 bases at V and 3 bases at J, with 6 bases in the middle. The CDR3 DNA sequence: TGTGCCAGCAGCGTAGCGGGGGACACTGAAGCTTTCTTT. It codes for CASSVAGDTEAFF.

The V and J genes are TRBV19 and TRBJ2-2; a possible D gene is TRBD2 (7 bases). The V gene's germline CDR1 is LNHDA and CDR2 SQIVND (reference sequence). V lost 11 bases and J lost 0, with 13 bases in between. CDR3 length equals 14 residues. DNA of the CDR3: TGTGCCGTAAGGGGGGGGTCGAACACCGGGGAGCTGTTTTTT. Its protein product is CAVRGGSNTGELFF.

V is TRBV28 and J is TRBJ1-6, with TRBD1 as a possible D gene (5 bases). CDR1 and CDR2 (germline): MDHEN, SYDVKM. Deletions cut 7 bases from V and 14 bases from J, with 15 bases between. The CDR3 has 12 amino acids. The CDR3 DNA reads TGTGCCAGCACAGACAGAGGCCTCACCCTCCACTTT. Translating it yields CASTDRGLTLHF. The full variable domain, its missing parts supplied by reference TRBV28 and TRBJ1-6, is DVKVTQSSRYLVKRTGEKVFLECVQDMDHENMFWYRQDPGLGLRLIYFSYDVKMKEKGDIPEGYSVSREKKERFSLILESASTNQTSMYLCASTDRGLTLHFGNGTRLTVT.

J is TRBJ2-7 and V is TRBV10-3, with TRBD1 matching 7 bases. Trimming cost V 3 bases and J 0 bases; bases outside gene matches: 8. CDR1 and CDR2 (germline): ENHRY, SYGVKD. CDR3 length: 16 amino acids. As DNA, the CDR3 is TGTGCCATCAGTGACCCGGGACAGCTAAACTCCTACGAGCAGTACTTC. Translating gives CAISDPGQLNSYEQYF.

This chain connects TRBV6-1 to TRBJ2-5; TRBD2 matches at 11 bases. The CDR3 contains 17 residues. J gave up 1 base and V 2 bases, and 6 bases lay outside the gene matches. Germline V gene sequence: CDR1 MNHNS, CDR2 SASEGT. This chain's CDR3 is CASSEPRLAGPQETQYF. For the CDR3, the DNA is TGTGCCAGCAGTGAACCGCGACTAGCGGGGCCCCAAGAGACCCAGTACTTC.

The chain recombines TRBV5-5 with TRBJ1-4, with a weak D call TRBD1 (5 bases). Trimming pared 4 bases from V and 4 bases from J, leaving 14 bases between. This CDR3 has 15 amino acids. Germline V gene sequence: CDR1 SGHKS, CDR2 YYEKEE (reference sequence). The CDR3 bases are TGTGCCAGCAGCCCCCTGGGGGGGTATAATGAAAAACTGTTTTTT. Its protein is CASSPLGGYNEKLFF.